This TCR beta chain was retrieved from a study of blood T cell repertoires in COVID-19. Study at large: Samples representing acute and convalescent COVID-19 were sourced from the United States, Italy and Spain. The analysed material was cDNA or gDNA that came from T cells, B-cell-depleted T cells, or PBMCs.

Germline trimming cut 5 bases from V and 5 bases from J; bases unmatched to any gene: 12. Germline lookup yields CDR1 KGHDR and CDR2 SFDVKD. There are 16 residues in the CDR3. In the original processing: Amplifying reference gene primers gave estimates of nucleated cell counts. Here immunoSEQ multiplex PCR was the method, and the copy in TCRdb shows in-frame clones only, minus some. V and J calls and clone size are as listed in that table; D and trimming were resolved from the DNA. The sample yields 150,000 to 200,000 clones, roughly three quarters seen once. Specimen: peripheral blood. J is TRBJ2-5 and V is TRBV24-1; 8 bases match TRBD2. This clonotype was sampled from a man aged 55-75 years with active or convalescent COVID-19. CDR3 coding DNA: TGTGCCACCAGTGGAAAGGGGACGGGAGGGCCGGAGACCCAGTACTTC. It yields the protein CATSGKGTGGPETQYF.